The entry that follows covers one T cell receptor beta chain sequence. Its target is unknown. The data stem from a study of CD8 T cells in ankylosing spondylitis. Regarding the study as a whole: Within ankylosing spondylitis blood, a TCR beta motif made up of under 10 highly homologous variants appeared to be characteristic. Reports say disease-linked clones showed up significantly more in matched ankylosing spondylitis synovial fluid.

Germline V lookup: CDR1 DFQATT, CDR2 SNEGSKA (reference sequence). This CDR3 is built from 15 residues. With V trimmed by 3 bases and J by 4 bases, 7 bases remained unmatched. Via MiXCR, TCRdb re-called the 5' RACE reads, giving one row per CDR3 protein. The table shows more than 650,000 distinct CDR3 sequences, with 12% occurring only once. The receptor's source is a male donor with ankylosing spondylitis. The sequencing input was blood, either unsorted or a sorted T cell fraction (not recorded which). The chain recombines TRBV20-1 with TRBJ2-1; TRBD1 matches 9 bases. This CDR3 is CSARITGGPYNEQFF. In nucleotides, the CDR3 is TGCAGTGCTAGGATTACAGGGGGCCCGTACAATGAGCAGTTCTTC.